The 24 T cell receptor beta chains below come from one sample, sequenced in a study of T cells in Graves' hyperthyroidism and ophthalmopathy. Template material for amplifying TCR beta CDR3 regions consisted of RNA transcripts. Carried out on the TCR CDR3, a first-round RT-PCR used the HTBI primer set. MiXCR was run by TCRdb on the multiplex PCR reads, yielding one entry per CDR3 protein. Of about 500,000 distinct CDR3 sequences in the sample, approximately 17% were seen once. The sample was blood. These receptors all stem from a woman between 18 and 29 years old with Graves' ophthalmopathy.

This clonotype was counted a single time. Just one base apart from a much larger clone, this may be a read error. The chain couples TRBV7-9 to TRBJ2-1, with D possibly called TRBD1 or TRBD2 (5 bases each). Germline V CDR1 and CDR2: SEHNR, FQNEAQ (reference sequence). This CDR3 has 15 residues. This CDR3 reads CTSSTRDPVLDEQFF. The DNA of the CDR3 is TGTACCAGCAGCACCCGGGACCCCGTCCTCGATGAGCAGTTCTTC.

This clonotype came up many times. The chain recombines TRBV27 with TRBJ2-7; no reliable D call. The CDR3 length is 14 residues. The germline CDR1 and CDR2 sequences are MNHEY and SMNVEV (reference sequence). Trimming stripped 2 bases from V and 1 base from J, with 9 bases between. CDR3 protein: CASSLIHESYEQYF. In nucleotides, the CDR3 is TGTGCCAGCAGTTTAATACACGAATCCTACGAGCAGTACTTC.

Ten or more counts support this clonotype. The chain uses TRBV20-1 and TRBJ2-7, with D perhaps TRBD2 (5 bases). CDR3 length: 15 residues. CDR1 and CDR2 from the germline V gene are DFQATT and SNEGSKA (reference sequence). Trimming removed 0 bases from V and 1 base from J, with 13 bases in between. This CDR3 reads CSARDRTAGSYEQYF. In DNA, the CDR3 is TGCAGTGCTAGAGATCGGACCGCGGGTTCCTACGAGCAGTACTTC.

As to this clonotype: This clone may be a read error of a much larger clone one base away. This chain uses TRBV20-1 with TRBJ2-4; TRBD1 is a possible D gene (5 bases). This CDR3 region has 15 residues. V lost 1 base and J 1 base, leaving 11 bases between the germline ends. Germline assignment: CDR1 DFQATT and CDR2 SNEGSKA (reference sequence). CDR3 in amino acids: CSARGQNRAKNIQYF. CDR3 DNA: TGCAGTGCTAGAGGTCAGAACAGGGCCAAAAACATTCAGTACTTC.

The V gene is TRBV28, the J gene TRBJ2-1; TRBD2 matches at 12 bases. V shed 7 bases, J shed 5 bases, and the junction held 6 bases outside the gene matches. The CDR3 is 15 residues long. Germline CDR1 and CDR2: MDHEN and SYDVKM. The CDR3 nucleotides read TGTGCCAGCAACCCTAGCGGGGGGGGAAACAATGAGCAGTTCTTC. This sequence encodes CASNPSGGGNNEQFF.

The chain recombines TRBV11-1 with TRBJ2-4; 10 nucleotides agree with TRBD1. The CDR3 length is 14 residues. Trimming cost V 5 bases and J 4 bases; bases outside gene matches: 2. Looked up from germline, CDR1 is SGHAT and CDR2 is FQDESV (reference sequence). This CDR3 reads CASSRTGGKNIQYF. CDR3 DNA sequence: TGTGCCAGCAGCCGGACAGGGGGGAAAAACATTCAGTACTTC. Filled out from reference TRBV11-1 and TRBJ2-4, the complete variable domain reads EAEVAQSPRYKITEKSQAVAFWCDPISGHATLYWYRQILGQGPELLVQFQDESVVDDSQLPKDRFSAERLKGVDSTLKIQPAELGDSAMYLCASSRTGGKNIQYFGAGTRLSVL.

This chain joins TRBV6-2 or TRBV6-3 and TRBJ1-5; 8 nucleotides agree with TRBD1. There are 16 residues in the CDR3. Per the germline V gene, CDR1 is MNHEY and CDR2 is SVGEGT. After removal of 5 bases from V and 0 bases from J, the junction contained 6 bases not matched to a gene. The CDR3 protein is CASSPGTGASNQPQHF. The CDR3 region has the DNA TGTGCCAGCAGTCCTGGGACAGGAGCTAGCAATCAGCCCCAGCATTTT.

V and J are TRBV6-1 and TRBJ1-3; D gene unclear. Germline V CDR1 and CDR2: MNHNS, SASEGT. The CDR3 runs 14 residues. Trimming stripped 6 bases from V and 0 bases from J, with 9 bases between. The CDR3 region has the DNA TGTGCCAGCAGGATGGCCTTCTCTGGAAACACCATATATTTT. Translating gives CASRMAFSGNTIYF.

This chain connects TRBV9 to TRBJ2-2, with D perhaps matching TRBD2 (5 bases). This CDR3 is 14 amino acids long. The V end lost 4 bases, the J end lost 1 base, and 8 bases lay between the germline ends. Germline V gives CDR1 SGDLS, CDR2 YYNGEE. CDR3 nucleotides: TGTGCCAGCAGCCCGGAGGAGAACACCGGGGAGCTGTTTTTT. Protein sequence: CASSPEENTGELFF. Full variable domain (missing parts from reference TRBV9 and TRBJ2-2): DSGVTQTPKHLITATGQRVTLRCSPRSGDLSVYWYQQSLDQGLQFLIQYYNGEERAKGNILERFSAQQFPDLHSELNLSSLELGDSALYFCASSPEENTGELFFGEGSRLTVL.

This clonotype was observed many times. This chain uses TRBV5-1 with TRBJ2-7, with 8 bases that match TRBD2. The V segment lost 2 bases and the J segment 2 bases; nucleotides outside the gene matches: 12. Looked up from germline, CDR1 is SGHRS and CDR2 is YFSETQ. CDR3 size: 17 residues. The CDR3 nucleotides are TGCGCCAGCAGCTTACCCTCCGCTAGCGGGCCTACCTACGAGCAGTACTTC. This codes for CASSLPSASGPTYEQYF.

This clonotype was seen at least ten times. The chain joins TRBV6-5 to TRBJ1-1; 11 nucleotides agree with TRBD1. The CDR3 is 17 amino acids. Germline values: CDR1 MNHEY, CDR2 SVGAGI. V lost 4 bases to trimming and J lost 2 bases; unmatched junction nucleotides: 9. The CDR3: CASSSAGTGGPNTEAFF. CDR3 DNA: TGTGCCAGCAGTTCCGCCGGGACAGGGGGACCTAACACTGAAGCTTTCTTT.

This clonotype was found a few times. V is TRBV20-1 and J is TRBJ2-1; 10 positions agree with TRBD1. CDR3 length equals 14 residues. The trim removed 5 bases at V and 7 bases at J, leaving 8 bases unmatched. Germline V lookup: CDR1 DFQATT, CDR2 SNEGSKA (reference sequence). CDR3 residues: CSADGTGADNEQFF. CDR3 sequence (DNA): TGCAGTGCTGACGGGACAGGGGCTGATAATGAGCAGTTCTTC.

The chain combines TRBV4-1 with TRBJ2-1; unclear D gene. The CDR3 covers 15 residues. V was shortened by 4 bases and J by 0 bases, with 10 bases between the two germline ends. Per germline, CDR1 MGHRA and CDR2 YSYEKL. CDR3 region: CASSPVPSSYNEQFF. The CDR3 DNA is TGCGCCAGCAGCCCTGTTCCGAGCTCCTACAATGAGCAGTTCTTC.

The sample holds many counts of this clonotype. V gene TRBV20-1 combines with J gene TRBJ2-7; no firm D call. Trimming stripped 3 bases from V and 5 bases from J, with 14 bases between. The CDR3 extends over 13 amino acids. Germline CDR1 and CDR2: DFQATT and SNEGSKA (reference sequence). Here the CDR3 reads CSASTPIWNEQYF. The CDR3 DNA sequence: TGCAGTGCTAGCACCCCGATTTGGAACGAGCAGTACTTC.

V gene TRBV5-1 combines with J gene TRBJ1-1; TRBD1 matches at 8 bases. The CDR3 spans 18 residues. Germline CDR1 SGHRS, CDR2 YFSETQ. After removal of 3 bases from V and 1 base from J, the junction contained 14 bases not matched to a gene. The CDR3 is CASSSSPGQAPSNTEAFF. In DNA, the CDR3 is TGCGCCAGCAGCTCGTCTCCGGGACAGGCCCCCTCGAACACTGAAGCTTTCTTT.

V gene TRBV15 combines with J gene TRBJ2-7, with D perhaps matching TRBD1 (6 bases). Trimming stripped 2 bases from V and 3 bases from J, with 14 bases between. The CDR3 contains 15 residues. Germline V lookup: CDR1 LNHNV, CDR2 YYDKDF (reference sequence). CDR3: CATSRSRDNHYEQYF. The CDR3 DNA is TGTGCCACCAGCAGATCCCGGGACAACCACTACGAGCAGTACTTC.

This clonotype was counted ten times or more. The rearrangement joins TRBV11-1 to TRBJ2-2; D call uncertain. Between the trimmed V and J ends, which lost 4 bases and 1 base, there was a span of 10 bases. This CDR3 comprises 15 residues. Germline V lookup: CDR1 SGHAT, CDR2 FQDESV (reference sequence). The CDR3 loop reads CASSSRARNTGELFF. DNA of the CDR3: TGTGCCAGCAGCTCCCGGGCCCGGAACACCGGGGAGCTGTTTTTT.

This clonotype was detected only a few times. The chain has TRBV28 and TRBJ2-7; D uncertain. The CDR3 loop spans 14 amino acids. Germline lookup yields CDR1 MDHEN and CDR2 SYDVKM. Trimming pared 2 bases from V and 0 bases from J, leaving 8 bases between. The CDR3 nucleotides read TGTGCCAGCAGTTTAGCCACGTTCTCCTACGAGCAGTACTTC. As protein: CASSLATFSYEQYF. Complete variable domain (other parts from reference TRBV28 and TRBJ2-7): DVKVTQSSRYLVKRTGEKVFLECVQDMDHENMFWYRQDPGLGLRLIYFSYDVKMKEKGDIPEGYSVSREKKERFSLILESASTNQTSMYLCASSLATFSYEQYFGPGTRLTVT.

This clonotype was seen at least ten times. The chain is built from TRBV11-2 and TRBJ1-1; D is unresolved. V lost 0 bases and J lost 0, with 11 bases in between. The length of the CDR3 is 16 residues. Looked up from germline, CDR1 is SGHAT and CDR2 is FQNNGV. CDR3 in DNA: TGTGCCAGCAGCTTAGATAGTGGCAGTATGAACACTGAAGCTTTCTTT. It codes for CASSLDSGSMNTEAFF. The full variable domain, with the rest looked up from reference TRBV11-2 and TRBJ1-1, is EAGVAQSPRYKIIEKRQSVAFWCNPISGHATLYWYQQILGQGPKLLIQFQNNGVVDDSQLPKDRFSAERLKGVDSTLKIQPAKLEDSAVYLCASSLDSGSMNTEAFFGQGTRLTVV.

V usage is TRBV30 and J usage is TRBJ2-5; 7 nucleotides agree with TRBD1. The CDR3 has 14 amino acids. Germline CDR1 reads GTSNPN; CDR2 reads SVGIG (reference sequence). The junction had 6 bases not matched to a gene; V was cut back by 4 bases and J by 1 base. CDR3 region: CAWIIRDSQETQYF. CDR3 DNA sequence: TGTGCCTGGATAATTCGGGACAGCCAAGAGACCCAGTACTTC.

The chain employs TRBV6-2 or TRBV6-3 and TRBJ2-1, with 12 nucleotides matching TRBD2. There are 15 residues in the CDR3. Germline V lookup: CDR1 MNHEY, CDR2 SVGEGT. V gave up 2 bases and J gave up 6 bases; unmatched junction bases: 2. The CDR3 region is CASSYGLAGRNEQFF. As DNA, the CDR3 is TGTGCCAGCAGTTACGGACTAGCGGGGCGCAATGAGCAGTTCTTC.

The chain joins TRBV20-1 to TRBJ2-5; 8 bases fit TRBD2. This CDR3 has 14 residues. The J segment lost 2 bases and the V segment lost 7 bases, leaving 9 bases of the junction unmatched. In germline, CDR1 is DFQATT, CDR2 SNEGSKA (reference sequence). Here the CDR3 reads CSVIAGGSQETQYF. In nucleotides, the CDR3 is TGCAGTGTGATTGCGGGAGGTTCTCAAGAGACCCAGTACTTC.

There are many counts of this clonotype. The chain links TRBV28 to TRBJ2-7; 8 positions agree with TRBD1. The CDR3 is made up of 13 amino acids. Germline CDR1 MDHEN, CDR2 SYDVKM. After removal of 6 bases from V and 5 bases from J, the junction contained 6 bases not matched to a gene. CDR3: CASSLDRENEQYF. The CDR3 nucleotides are TGTGCCAGCAGCCTGGACAGGGAAAACGAGCAGTACTTC.

Only a few counts were recorded for this clonotype. The chain has TRBV19 and TRBJ1-5, with TRBD1 as a possible D gene (6 bases). V lost 1 base and J lost 0, with 19 bases in between. Germline CDR1 and CDR2: LNHDA and SQIVND (reference sequence). CDR3 length equals 19 residues. CDR3 sequence reads: CASSIVNRGGGYSNQPQHF. In nucleotides, the CDR3 is TGTGCCAGTAGTATAGTAAATCGAGGGGGAGGATATAGCAATCAGCCCCAGCATTTT.